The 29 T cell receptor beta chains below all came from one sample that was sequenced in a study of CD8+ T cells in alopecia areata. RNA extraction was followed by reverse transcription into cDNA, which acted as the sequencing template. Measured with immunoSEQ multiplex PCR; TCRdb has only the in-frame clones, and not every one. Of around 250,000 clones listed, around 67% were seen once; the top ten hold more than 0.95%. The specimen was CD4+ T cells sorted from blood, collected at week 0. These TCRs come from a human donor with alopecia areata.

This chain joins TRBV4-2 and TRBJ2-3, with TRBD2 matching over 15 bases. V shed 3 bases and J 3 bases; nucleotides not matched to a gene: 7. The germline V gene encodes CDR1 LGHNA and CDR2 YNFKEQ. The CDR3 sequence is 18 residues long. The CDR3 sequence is CASSHDWTSGGVTDTQYF. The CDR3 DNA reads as TGTGCCAGCAGCCATGATTGGACTAGCGGGGGGGTAACAGATACGCAGTATTTT.

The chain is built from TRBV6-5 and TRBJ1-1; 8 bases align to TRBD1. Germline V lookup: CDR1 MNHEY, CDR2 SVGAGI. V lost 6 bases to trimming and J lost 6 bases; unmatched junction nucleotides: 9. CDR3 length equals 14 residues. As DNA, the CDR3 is TGTGCCAGCAGCAAACGAGGACAGGGCTCTGAAGCTTTCTTT. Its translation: CASSKRGQGSEAFF.

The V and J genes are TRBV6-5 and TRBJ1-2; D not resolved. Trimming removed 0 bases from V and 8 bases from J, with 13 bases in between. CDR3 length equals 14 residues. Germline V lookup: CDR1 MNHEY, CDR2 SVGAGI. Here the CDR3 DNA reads TGTGCCAGCAGTTACTCGAGTTCGGGGTACGGCTACACCTTC. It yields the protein CASSYSSSGYGYTF.

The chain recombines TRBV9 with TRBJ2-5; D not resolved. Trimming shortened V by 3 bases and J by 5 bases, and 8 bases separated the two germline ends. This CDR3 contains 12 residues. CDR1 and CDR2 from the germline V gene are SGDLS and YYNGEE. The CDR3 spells CASSDESETQYF. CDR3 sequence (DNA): TGTGCCAGCAGCGACGAGAGTGAGACCCAGTACTTC.

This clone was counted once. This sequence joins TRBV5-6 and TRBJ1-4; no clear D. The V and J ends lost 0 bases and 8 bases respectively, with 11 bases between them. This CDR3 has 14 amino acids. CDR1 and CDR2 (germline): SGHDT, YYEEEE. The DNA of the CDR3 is TGTGCCAGCAGCTTGGCGGGCCACTTCGAAAAACTGTTTTTT. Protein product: CASSLAGHFEKLFF.

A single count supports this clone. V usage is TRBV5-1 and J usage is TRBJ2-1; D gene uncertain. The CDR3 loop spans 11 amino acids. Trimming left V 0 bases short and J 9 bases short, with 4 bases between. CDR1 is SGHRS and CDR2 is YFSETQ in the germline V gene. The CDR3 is CASSLASEQFF. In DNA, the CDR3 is TGCGCCAGCAGCTTGGCGAGTGAGCAGTTCTTC.

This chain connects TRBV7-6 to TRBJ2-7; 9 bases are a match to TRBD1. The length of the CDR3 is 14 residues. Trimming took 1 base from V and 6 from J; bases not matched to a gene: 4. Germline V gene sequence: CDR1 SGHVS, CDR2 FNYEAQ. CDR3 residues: CASSLEGQGGEQYF. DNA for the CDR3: TGTGCCAGCAGCTTAGAGGGACAGGGAGGCGAGCAGTACTTC.

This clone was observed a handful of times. CDR3: CASSLTYSGVNEQFF. As DNA, the CDR3 is TGTGCCAGCAGCTTAACATATAGCGGGGTCAATGAGCAGTTCTTC. The chain uses TRBV7-3 and TRBJ2-1, with 8 nucleotides matching TRBD2. The germline V gene has CDR1 SGHTA and CDR2 FQGTGA. The CDR3 contains 15 residues. Unmatched junction bases numbered 4, after V lost 0 bases and J lost 6 bases. Variable domain in full (rest from reference TRBV7-3 and TRBJ2-1): GAGVSQTPSNKVTEKGKYVELRCDPISGHTALYWYRQSLGQGPEFLIYFQGTGAADDSGLPNDRFFAVRPEGSVSTLKIQRTERGDSAVYLCASSLTYSGVNEQFFGPGTRLTVL.

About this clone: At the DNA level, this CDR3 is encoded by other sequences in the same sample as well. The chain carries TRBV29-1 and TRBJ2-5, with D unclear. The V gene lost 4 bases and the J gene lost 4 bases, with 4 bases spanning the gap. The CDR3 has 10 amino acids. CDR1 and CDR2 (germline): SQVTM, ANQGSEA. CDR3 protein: CSVGAETQYF. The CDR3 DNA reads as TGCAGCGTTGGGGCAGAGACCCAGTACTTC.

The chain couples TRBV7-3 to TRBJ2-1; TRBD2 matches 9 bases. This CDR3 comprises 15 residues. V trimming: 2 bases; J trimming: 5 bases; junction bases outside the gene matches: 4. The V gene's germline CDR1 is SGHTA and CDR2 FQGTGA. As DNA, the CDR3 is TGTGCCAGCAGCTTAGGAGCGGGGGGTAACAATGAGCAGTTCTTC. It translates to CASSLGAGGNNEQFF.

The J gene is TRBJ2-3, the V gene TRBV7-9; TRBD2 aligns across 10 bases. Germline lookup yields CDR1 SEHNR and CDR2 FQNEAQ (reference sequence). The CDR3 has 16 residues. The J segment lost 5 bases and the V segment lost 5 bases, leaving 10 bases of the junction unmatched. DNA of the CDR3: TGTGCCAGCAGCCTCGCCAGCGGGGGGGCAAGAGATACGCAGTATTTT. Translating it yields CASSLASGGARDTQYF.

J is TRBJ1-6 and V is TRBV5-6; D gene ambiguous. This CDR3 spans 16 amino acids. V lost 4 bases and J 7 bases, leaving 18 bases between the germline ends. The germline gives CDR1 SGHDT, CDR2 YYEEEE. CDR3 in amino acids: CASSIGVWIENSPLHF. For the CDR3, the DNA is TGTGCCAGCAGCATTGGGGTTTGGATCGAAAATTCACCCCTCCACTTT.

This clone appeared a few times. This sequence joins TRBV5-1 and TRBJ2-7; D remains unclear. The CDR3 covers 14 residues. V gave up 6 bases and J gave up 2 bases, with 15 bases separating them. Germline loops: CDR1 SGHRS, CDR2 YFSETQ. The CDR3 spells CASMPLPGTYEQYF. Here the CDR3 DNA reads TGCGCCAGCATGCCGCTTCCTGGAACCTACGAGCAGTACTTC.

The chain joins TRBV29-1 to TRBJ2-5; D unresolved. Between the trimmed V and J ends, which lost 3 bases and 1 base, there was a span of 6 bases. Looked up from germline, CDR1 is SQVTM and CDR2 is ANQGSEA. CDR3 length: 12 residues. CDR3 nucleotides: TGCAGCGTTGACCCGGGCCAAGAGACCCAGTACTTC. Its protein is CSVDPGQETQYF. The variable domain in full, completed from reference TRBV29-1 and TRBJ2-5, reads SAVISQKPSRDICQRGTSLTIQCQVDSQVTMMFWYRQQPGQSLTLIATANQGSEATYESGFVIDKFPISRPNLTFSTLTVSNMSPEDSSIYLCSVDPGQETQYFGPGTRLLVL.

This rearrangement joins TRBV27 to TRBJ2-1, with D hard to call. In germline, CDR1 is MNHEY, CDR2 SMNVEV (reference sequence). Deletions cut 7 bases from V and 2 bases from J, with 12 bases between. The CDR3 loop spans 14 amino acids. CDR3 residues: CASTLHPAYNEQFF. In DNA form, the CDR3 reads TGTGCCAGCACCCTCCACCCAGCCTACAATGAGCAGTTCTTC.

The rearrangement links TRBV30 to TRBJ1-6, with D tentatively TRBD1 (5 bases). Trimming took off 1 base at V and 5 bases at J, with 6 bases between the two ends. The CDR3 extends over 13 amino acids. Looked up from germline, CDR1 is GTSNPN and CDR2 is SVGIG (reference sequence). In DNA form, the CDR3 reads TGTGCCTGGAGTGCGGACAATAATTCACCCCTCCACTTT. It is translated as CAWSADNNSPLHF.

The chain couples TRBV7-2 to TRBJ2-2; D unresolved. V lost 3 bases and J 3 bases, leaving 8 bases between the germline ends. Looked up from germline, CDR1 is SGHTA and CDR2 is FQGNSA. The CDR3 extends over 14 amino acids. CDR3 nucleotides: TGTGCCAGCAGCTTCCCCGGTGACACCGGGGAGCTGTTTTTT. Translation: CASSFPGDTGELFF.

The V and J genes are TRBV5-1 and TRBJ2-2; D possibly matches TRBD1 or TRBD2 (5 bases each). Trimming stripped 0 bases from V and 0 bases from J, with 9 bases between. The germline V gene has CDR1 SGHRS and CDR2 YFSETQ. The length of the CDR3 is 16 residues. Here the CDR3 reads CASSLEGPTNTGELFF. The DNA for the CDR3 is TGCGCCAGCAGCTTGGAGGGACCGACGAACACCGGGGAGCTGTTTTTT.

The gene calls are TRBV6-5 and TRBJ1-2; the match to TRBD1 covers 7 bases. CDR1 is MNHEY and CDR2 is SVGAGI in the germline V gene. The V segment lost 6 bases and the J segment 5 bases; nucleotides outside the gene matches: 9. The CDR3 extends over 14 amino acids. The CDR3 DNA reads TGTGCCAGCAGCCAACCGGGACAGCGATATGGCTACACCTTC. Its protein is CASSQPGQRYGYTF.

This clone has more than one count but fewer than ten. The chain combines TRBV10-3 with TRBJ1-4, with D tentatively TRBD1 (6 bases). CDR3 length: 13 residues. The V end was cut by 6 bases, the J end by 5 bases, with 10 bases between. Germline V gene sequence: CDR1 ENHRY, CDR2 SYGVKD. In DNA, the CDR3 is TGTGCCATCAGCGACAGGAGCAATGAAAAACTGTTTTTT. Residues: CAISDRSNEKLFF.

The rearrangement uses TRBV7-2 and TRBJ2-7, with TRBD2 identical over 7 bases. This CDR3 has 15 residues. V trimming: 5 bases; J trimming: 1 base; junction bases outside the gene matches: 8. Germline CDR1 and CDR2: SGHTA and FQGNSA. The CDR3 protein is CASSLKTSRSYEQYF. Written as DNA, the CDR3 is TGTGCCAGCAGCCTTAAGACTAGCCGATCCTACGAGCAGTACTTC.

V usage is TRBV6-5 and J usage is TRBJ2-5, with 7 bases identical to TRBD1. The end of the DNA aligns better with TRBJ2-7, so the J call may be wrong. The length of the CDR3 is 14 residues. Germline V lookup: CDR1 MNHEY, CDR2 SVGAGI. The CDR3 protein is CASSSGTAYYEQYF. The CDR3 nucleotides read TGTGCCAGCAGTTCCGGGACAGCTTACTACGAGCAGTACTTC.

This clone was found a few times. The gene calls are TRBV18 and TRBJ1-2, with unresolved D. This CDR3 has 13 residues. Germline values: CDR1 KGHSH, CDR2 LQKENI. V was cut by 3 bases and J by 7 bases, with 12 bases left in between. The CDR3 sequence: CASSPSSRVGYTF. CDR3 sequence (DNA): TGTGCCAGCTCACCCAGCTCCAGAGTTGGCTACACCTTC.

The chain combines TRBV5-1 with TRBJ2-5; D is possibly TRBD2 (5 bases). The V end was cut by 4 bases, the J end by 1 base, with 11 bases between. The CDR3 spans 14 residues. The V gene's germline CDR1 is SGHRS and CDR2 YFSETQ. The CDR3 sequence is CASSATTLQETQYF. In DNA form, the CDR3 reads TGCGCCAGCAGCGCGACTACTCTCCAAGAGACCCAGTACTTC.

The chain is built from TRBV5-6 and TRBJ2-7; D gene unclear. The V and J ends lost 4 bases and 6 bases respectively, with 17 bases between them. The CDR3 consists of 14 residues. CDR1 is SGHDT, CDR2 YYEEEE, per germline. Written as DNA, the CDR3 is TGTGCCAGCAGCGTGTGGGCCCCGGGCACCGAGCAGTACTTC. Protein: CASSVWAPGTEQYF.

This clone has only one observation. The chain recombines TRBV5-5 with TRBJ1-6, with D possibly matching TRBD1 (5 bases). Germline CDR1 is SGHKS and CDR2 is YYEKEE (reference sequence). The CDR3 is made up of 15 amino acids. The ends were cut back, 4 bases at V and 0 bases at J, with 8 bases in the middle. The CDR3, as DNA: TGTGCCAGCAGCGTCGACAGCTCCTATAATTCACCCCTCCACTTT. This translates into CASSVDSSYNSPLHF.

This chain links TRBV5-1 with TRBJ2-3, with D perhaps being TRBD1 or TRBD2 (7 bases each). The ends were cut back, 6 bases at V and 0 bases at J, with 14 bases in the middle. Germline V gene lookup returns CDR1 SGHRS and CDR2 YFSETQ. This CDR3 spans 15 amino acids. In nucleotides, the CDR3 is TGCGCCAGCAAATACCAGGGGGGGAGCACAGATACGCAGTATTTT. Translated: CASKYQGGSTDTQYF.

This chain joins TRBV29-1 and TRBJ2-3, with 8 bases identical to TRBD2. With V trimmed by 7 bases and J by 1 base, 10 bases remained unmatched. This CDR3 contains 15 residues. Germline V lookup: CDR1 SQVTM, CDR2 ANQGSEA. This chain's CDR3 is CSAMSRGVGTDTQYF. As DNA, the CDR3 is TGCAGCGCTATGTCGCGGGGGGTCGGCACAGATACGCAGTATTTT.

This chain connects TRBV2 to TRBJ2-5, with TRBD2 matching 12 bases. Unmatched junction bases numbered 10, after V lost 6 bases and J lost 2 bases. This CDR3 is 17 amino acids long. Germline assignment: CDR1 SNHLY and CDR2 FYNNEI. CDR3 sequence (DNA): TGTGCCAGCAGAGCCGGGACTAGCGGGCTGATACAAGAGACCCAGTACTTC. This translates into CASRAGTSGLIQETQYF.